This T cell receptor (beta chain) was identified during a study of blood T cells in healthy people across ages. For the second PCR, which ran for roughly 7 to 11 cycles, a sample-barcoded 5' primer and a J-beta primer mix were used. Each CDR3 protein gets one entry after TCRdb re-called the 5' RACE reads with MiXCR. The sample carries approximately 1,700,000 distinct CDR3 sequences, about two fifths recorded once. Per germline, CDR1 MGHDK and CDR2 SYGVNS. Between the trimmed V and J ends, which lost 6 bases and 0 bases, there was a span of 8 bases. The CDR3 loop spans 13 amino acids. The TCR sequence derives from a human donor in good health. The sample was blood. The rearrangement uses TRBV25-1 and TRBJ1-1; no reliable D call. CDR3 in DNA: TGTGCCAGCAGGCACCTCATGAACACTGAAGCTTTCTTT. Amino acid sequence: CASRHLMNTEAFF. The full variable domain, in which reference TRBV25-1 and TRBJ1-1 provide the parts outside the CDR3, is EADIYQTPRYLVIGTGKKITLECSQTMGHDKMYWYQQDPGMELHLIHYSYGVNSTEKGDLSSESTVSRIRTEHFPLTLESARPSHTSQYLCASRHLMNTEAFFGQGTRLTVV.